The 14 T cell receptor beta chains reported below all come from one sample, sequenced in a study of T cells after yellow fever vaccination. TCRdb ran MiXCR on the 5' RACE reads and lists one entry per CDR3 protein. The sample shows around 550,000 distinct CDR3 sequences, less than 20% of them seen only once. This specimen was PBMCs, taken 15 days after the yellow fever booster vaccination. These receptors all come from a man between 25 and 39 years old who received the YFV17D yellow fever vaccine.

V usage is TRBV19 and J usage is TRBJ2-4; D uncertain. There are 13 residues in the CDR3. Germline V lookup: CDR1 LNHDA, CDR2 SQIVND (reference sequence). Trimming shortened V by 5 bases and J by 1 base, and 6 bases separated the two germline ends. DNA for the CDR3: TGTGCCAGTAGTTTGGACGCCAAAAACATTCAGTACTTC. Translating it yields CASSLDAKNIQYF. The variable domain in full, completed from reference TRBV19 and TRBJ2-4, reads DGGITQSPKYLFRKEGQNVTLSCEQNLNHDAMYWYRQDPGQGLRLIYYSQIVNDFQKGDIAEGYSVSREKKESFPLTVTSAQKNPTAFYLCASSLDAKNIQYFGAGTRLSVL.

The chain combines TRBV12-3 or TRBV12-4 with TRBJ2-7, with D perhaps TRBD1 (6 bases). The CDR3 consists of 15 residues. Trimming shortened V by 1 base and J by 4 bases, and 14 bases separated the two germline ends. CDR3 in amino acids: CASSLGSDSSYEQYF. The CDR3 region has the DNA TGTGCCAGCAGTTTAGGTTCGGACAGTTCGTACGAGCAGTACTTC.

This clonotype was seen more than once but under ten times. The chain has TRBV2 and TRBJ2-2, with 8 bases fitting TRBD2. V lost 10 bases and J lost 6; bases outside the gene matches: 10. The CDR3 sequence is 14 residues long. CDR1 and CDR2 (germline): SNHLY, FYNNEI. CDR3 coding DNA: TGTGCCAACAAGCGGGAGAGTACAGCCGGGGAGCTGTTTTTT. Amino acids: CANKRESTAGELFF.

This clonotype was counted a few times. The chain joins TRBV10-2 to TRBJ2-2; D remains ambiguous. V lost 4 bases, J lost 0 bases, and 9 bases lay in between. Germline V gene data show CDR1 as WSHSY and CDR2 as SAAADI. The CDR3 spans 15 residues. The CDR3 region is CASSAAVANTGELFF. The CDR3 nucleotides read TGCGCCAGCAGTGCTGCGGTCGCGAACACCGGGGAGCTGTTTTTT.

The rearrangement uses TRBV5-1 and TRBJ2-1, with a tentative D call TRBD1 (5 bases). The CDR3 consists of 16 residues. Germline V CDR1 and CDR2: SGHRS, YFSETQ. V was trimmed by 6 bases and J by 5 bases, leaving 21 bases between them. The CDR3 reads CASISTAGAGNNEQFF. CDR3 DNA sequence: TGCGCCAGCATTTCAACGGCTGGGGCAGGAAACAATGAGCAGTTCTTC.

The chain links TRBV7-9 to TRBJ2-7; D unresolved. CDR1 SEHNR and CDR2 FQNEAQ come from the germline V gene (reference sequence). The CDR3 sequence is 12 residues long. V was pared by 1 base and J by 6 bases, with 7 bases between. The CDR3 is CASSLEDLEQYF. The CDR3 DNA sequence: TGTGCCAGCAGCTTAGAGGATCTCGAGCAGTACTTC.

This sequence joins TRBV7-2 and TRBJ2-7; D gene unclear. Germline V CDR1 and CDR2: SGHTA, FQGNSA. The CDR3 length is 15 residues. V was trimmed by 5 bases and J by 7 bases, leaving 21 bases between them. CDR3 in DNA: TGTGCCAGCAGCGCCTCGTGGGCTGCGCCCTTGGAGCAGTACTTC. This gives the protein CASSASWAAPLEQYF.

The rearrangement links TRBV5-8 to TRBJ1-1; D is uncertain. The CDR3 is 13 amino acids. V shed 6 bases and J shed 0 bases, with 9 bases lying between them. Germline CDR1 is SGHTS and CDR2 is YDEGEE. The CDR3, as DNA: TGTGCCAGCACCCAACGGTTGAACACTGAAGCTTTCTTT. Protein product: CASTQRLNTEAFF.

This chain connects TRBV20-1 to TRBJ1-5; 12 bases map to TRBD1. CDR1 is DFQATT, CDR2 SNEGSKA, per germline (reference sequence). J lost 5 bases, V lost 0 bases, and 2 bases had no gene match. The CDR3 consists of 15 residues. This CDR3 reads CSARDRDRGHQPQHF. The DNA for the CDR3 is TGCAGTGCTAGAGATCGGGACAGGGGGCATCAGCCCCAGCATTTT.

This clonotype was seen a handful of times. The genes are TRBV5-1 and TRBJ2-2; unclear D gene. Germline values: CDR1 SGHRS, CDR2 YFSETQ. V dropped 1 base and J dropped 6 bases, with 7 bases sitting between them. This CDR3 is 13 amino acids long. The CDR3 DNA is TGCGCCAGCAGCTTGAGAGACCCCGGGGAGCTGTTTTTT. This encodes CASSLRDPGELFF.

This chain links TRBV9 with TRBJ2-7; 11 bases align to TRBD2. V was clipped by 4 bases and J by 5 bases; unmatched bases: 2. Germline V gene sequence: CDR1 SGDLS, CDR2 YYNGEE. The CDR3 covers 13 residues. The CDR3 loop is CASSISGRDEQYF. For the CDR3, the DNA is TGTGCCAGCAGCATTAGCGGGAGGGACGAGCAGTACTTC.

This clonotype was picked up a small number of times. The genes are TRBV2 and TRBJ2-1; D unclear. The CDR3 loop spans 14 amino acids. Germline V CDR1 and CDR2: SNHLY, FYNNEI. Trimming stripped 9 bases from V and 0 bases from J, with 12 bases between. CDR3 region: CASDLRSSYNEQFF. The CDR3 DNA follows: TGTGCCAGTGACTTAAGGAGCTCCTACAATGAGCAGTTCTTC. The whole variable domain, filled in from reference TRBV2 and TRBJ2-1, reads EPEVTQTPSHQVTQMGQEVILRCVPISNHLYFYWYRQILGQKVEFLVSFYNNEISEKSEIFDDQFSVERPDGSNFTLKIRSTKLEDSAMYFCASDLRSSYNEQFFGPGTRLTVL.

The chain links TRBV7-2 to TRBJ2-1; no reliable D call. V lost 7 bases to trimming and J lost 9 bases, with 10 bases between them. This CDR3 spans 11 amino acids. CDR1 and CDR2 (germline): SGHTA, FQGNSA. CDR3 protein: CASTIMAEQFF. For the CDR3, the DNA is TGTGCCAGCACCATTATGGCTGAGCAGTTCTTC.

The genes are TRBV4-3 and TRBJ2-7; D is possibly TRBD1 or TRBD2 (5 bases each). There are 15 residues in the CDR3. Trimming stripped 3 bases from V and 2 bases from J, with 14 bases between. Germline-derived CDR1 and CDR2 are LGHNA and YSLEER. CDR3 protein: CASSHGRDVAYEQYF. The CDR3 DNA reads TGCGCCAGCAGCCATGGTAGGGACGTGGCCTACGAGCAGTACTTC.